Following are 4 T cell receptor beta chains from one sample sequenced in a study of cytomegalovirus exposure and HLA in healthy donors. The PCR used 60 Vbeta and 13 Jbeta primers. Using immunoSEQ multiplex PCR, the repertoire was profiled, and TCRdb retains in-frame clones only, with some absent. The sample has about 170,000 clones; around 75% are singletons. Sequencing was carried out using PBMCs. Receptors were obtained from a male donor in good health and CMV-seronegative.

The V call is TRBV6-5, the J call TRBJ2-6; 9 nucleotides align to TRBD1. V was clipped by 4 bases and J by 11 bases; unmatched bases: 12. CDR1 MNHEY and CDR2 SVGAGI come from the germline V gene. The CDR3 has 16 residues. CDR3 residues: CASSSPGDRAFHVLTF. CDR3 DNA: TGTGCCAGCAGTTCCCCGGGGGACAGGGCTTTCCACGTCCTGACTTTC.

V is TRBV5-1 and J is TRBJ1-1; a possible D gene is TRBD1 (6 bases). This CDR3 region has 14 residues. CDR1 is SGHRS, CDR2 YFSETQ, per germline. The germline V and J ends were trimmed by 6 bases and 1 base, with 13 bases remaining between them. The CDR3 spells CASTYGQQNTEAFF. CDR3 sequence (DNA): TGCGCCAGCACCTACGGACAGCAGAACACTGAAGCTTTCTTT.

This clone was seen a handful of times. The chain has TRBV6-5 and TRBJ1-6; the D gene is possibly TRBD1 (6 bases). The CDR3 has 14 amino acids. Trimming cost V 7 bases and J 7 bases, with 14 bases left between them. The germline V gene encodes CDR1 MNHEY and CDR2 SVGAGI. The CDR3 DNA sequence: TGTGCCAGCACAAGCGGGACAAAGAATTCACCCCTCCACTTT. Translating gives CASTSGTKNSPLHF.

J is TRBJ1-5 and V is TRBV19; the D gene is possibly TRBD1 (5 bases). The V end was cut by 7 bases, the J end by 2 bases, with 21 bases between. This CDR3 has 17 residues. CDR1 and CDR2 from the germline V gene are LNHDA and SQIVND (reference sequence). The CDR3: CASNSGGVLVGNQPQHF. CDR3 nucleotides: TGTGCCAGTAATTCGGGAGGGGTCTTGGTGGGCAATCAGCCCCAGCATTTT. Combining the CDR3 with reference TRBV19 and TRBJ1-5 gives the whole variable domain DGGITQSPKYLFRKEGQNVTLSCEQNLNHDAMYWYRQDPGQGLRLIYYSQIVNDFQKGDIAEGYSVSREKKESFPLTVTSAQKNPTAFYLCASNSGGVLVGNQPQHFGDGTRLSIL.